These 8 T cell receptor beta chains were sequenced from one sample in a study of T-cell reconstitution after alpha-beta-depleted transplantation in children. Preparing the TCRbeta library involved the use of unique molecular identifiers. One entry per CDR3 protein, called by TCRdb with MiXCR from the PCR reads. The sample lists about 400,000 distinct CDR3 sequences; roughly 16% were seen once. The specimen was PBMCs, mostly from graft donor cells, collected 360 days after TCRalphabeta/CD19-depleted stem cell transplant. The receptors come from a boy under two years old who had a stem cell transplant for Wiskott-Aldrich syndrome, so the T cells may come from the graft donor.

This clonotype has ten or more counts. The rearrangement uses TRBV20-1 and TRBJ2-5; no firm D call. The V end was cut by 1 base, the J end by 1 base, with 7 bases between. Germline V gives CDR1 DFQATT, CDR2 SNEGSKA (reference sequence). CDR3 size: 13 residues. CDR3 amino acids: CSARVGGQETQYF. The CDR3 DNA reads TGCAGTGCTAGAGTGGGCGGCCAAGAGACCCAGTACTTC.

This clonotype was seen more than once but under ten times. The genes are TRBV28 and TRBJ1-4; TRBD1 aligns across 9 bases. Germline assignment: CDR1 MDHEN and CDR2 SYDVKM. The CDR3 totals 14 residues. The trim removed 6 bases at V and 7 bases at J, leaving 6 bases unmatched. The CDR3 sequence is CASRLQGAGEKLFF. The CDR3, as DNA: TGTGCCAGCAGGCTACAGGGGGCGGGTGAAAAACTGTTTTTT.

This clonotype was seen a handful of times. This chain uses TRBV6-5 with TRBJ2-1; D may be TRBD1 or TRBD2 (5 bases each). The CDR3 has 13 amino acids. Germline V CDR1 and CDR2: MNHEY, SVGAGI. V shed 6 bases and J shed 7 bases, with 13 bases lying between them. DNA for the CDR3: TGTGCCAGCAGCCGGGGACGGCTTAATGAGCAGTTCTTC. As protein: CASSRGRLNEQFF.

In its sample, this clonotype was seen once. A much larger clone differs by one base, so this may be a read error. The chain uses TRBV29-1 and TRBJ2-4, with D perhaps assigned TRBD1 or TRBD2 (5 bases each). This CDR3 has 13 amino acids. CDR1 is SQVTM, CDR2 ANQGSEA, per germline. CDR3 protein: CSVEAGARNIQYF. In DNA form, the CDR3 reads TGCAGCGTTGAGGCCGGGGCCAGAAACATTCAGTACTTC.

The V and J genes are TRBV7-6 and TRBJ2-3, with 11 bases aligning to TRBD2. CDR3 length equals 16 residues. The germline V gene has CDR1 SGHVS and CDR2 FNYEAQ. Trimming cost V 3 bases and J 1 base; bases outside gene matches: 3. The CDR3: CASSFQLAGGTDTQYF. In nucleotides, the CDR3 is TGTGCCAGCAGCTTTCAACTAGCGGGAGGCACAGATACGCAGTATTTT.

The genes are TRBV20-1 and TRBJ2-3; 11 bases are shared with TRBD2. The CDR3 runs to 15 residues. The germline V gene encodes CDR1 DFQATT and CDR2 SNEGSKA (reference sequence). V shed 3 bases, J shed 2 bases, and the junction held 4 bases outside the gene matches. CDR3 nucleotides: TGCAGTGCTAGGCCTAGCGGGAGGCCCACAGATACGCAGTATTTT. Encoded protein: CSARPSGRPTDTQYF.

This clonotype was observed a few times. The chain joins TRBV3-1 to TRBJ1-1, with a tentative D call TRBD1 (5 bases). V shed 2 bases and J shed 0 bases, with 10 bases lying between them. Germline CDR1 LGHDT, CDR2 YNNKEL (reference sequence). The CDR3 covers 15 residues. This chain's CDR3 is CASSQHVGVNTEAFF. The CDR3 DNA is TGTGCCAGCAGCCAACACGTGGGGGTGAACACTGAAGCTTTCTTT.

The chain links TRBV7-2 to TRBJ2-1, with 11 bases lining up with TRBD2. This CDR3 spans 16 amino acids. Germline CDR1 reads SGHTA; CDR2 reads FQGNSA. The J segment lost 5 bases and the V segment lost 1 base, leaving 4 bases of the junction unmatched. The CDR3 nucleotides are TGTGCCAGCAGCTTAGGCCCGGGACTAGCGGACAATGAGCAGTTCTTC. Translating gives CASSLGPGLADNEQFF.